This TCR beta chain was observed in a study of somatic mutations in cytotoxic T cells in rheumatoid arthritis. From germline, CDR1 is MRHNA and CDR2 SNTAGT. V was shortened by 4 bases and J by 1 base, with 9 bases between the two germline ends. This CDR3 is 14 amino acids long. Points from the study as a whole: No age-related increase in CD8+ clonality was seen in healthy controls, but one was seen in rheumatoid arthritis patients. TRBV07 appeared slightly underrepresented in the rheumatoid arthritis patients. That finding was not adjusted to account for multiple comparisons.

Assay used: immunoSEQ multiplex PCR; TCRdb lists only in-frame clones, some missing. Among around 16,000 clones listed, 60% to 80% were seen once. With regard to this clone: What it binds is unknown.

The chain links TRBV6-4 to TRBJ2-3; D not certain. This TCR derives from an adult with rheumatoid arthritis. Source material: CD8+ T cells sorted from blood. DNA of the CDR3: TGTGCCAGCAGTGCTCTCCCTGGCACAGATACGCAGTATTTT. This codes for CASSALPGTDTQYF.